This T cell receptor (beta chain) came from a study of blood T cell repertoires in COVID-19. The CDR3 has 13 amino acids. CDR1 and CDR2 (germline): SGHTA, FQGNSA. V shed 3 bases and J shed 7 bases, with 12 bases lying between them. Repertoires were generated with immunoSEQ multiplex PCR, while TCRdb's copy carries only in-frame clones and drops some. The sample lists about 70,000 clones, about four fifths seen once, with roughly 18% in the top ten. The clonotype originates from a man between 65 and 85 years old who had recovered from COVID-19. V usage is TRBV7-2 and J usage is TRBJ1-1; a possible D gene is TRBD1 (5 bases). Sample: peripheral blood. CDR3 amino acids: CASSFGALNEAFF. CDR3 in DNA: TGTGCCAGCAGCTTTGGGGCTCTCAATGAAGCTTTCTTT.